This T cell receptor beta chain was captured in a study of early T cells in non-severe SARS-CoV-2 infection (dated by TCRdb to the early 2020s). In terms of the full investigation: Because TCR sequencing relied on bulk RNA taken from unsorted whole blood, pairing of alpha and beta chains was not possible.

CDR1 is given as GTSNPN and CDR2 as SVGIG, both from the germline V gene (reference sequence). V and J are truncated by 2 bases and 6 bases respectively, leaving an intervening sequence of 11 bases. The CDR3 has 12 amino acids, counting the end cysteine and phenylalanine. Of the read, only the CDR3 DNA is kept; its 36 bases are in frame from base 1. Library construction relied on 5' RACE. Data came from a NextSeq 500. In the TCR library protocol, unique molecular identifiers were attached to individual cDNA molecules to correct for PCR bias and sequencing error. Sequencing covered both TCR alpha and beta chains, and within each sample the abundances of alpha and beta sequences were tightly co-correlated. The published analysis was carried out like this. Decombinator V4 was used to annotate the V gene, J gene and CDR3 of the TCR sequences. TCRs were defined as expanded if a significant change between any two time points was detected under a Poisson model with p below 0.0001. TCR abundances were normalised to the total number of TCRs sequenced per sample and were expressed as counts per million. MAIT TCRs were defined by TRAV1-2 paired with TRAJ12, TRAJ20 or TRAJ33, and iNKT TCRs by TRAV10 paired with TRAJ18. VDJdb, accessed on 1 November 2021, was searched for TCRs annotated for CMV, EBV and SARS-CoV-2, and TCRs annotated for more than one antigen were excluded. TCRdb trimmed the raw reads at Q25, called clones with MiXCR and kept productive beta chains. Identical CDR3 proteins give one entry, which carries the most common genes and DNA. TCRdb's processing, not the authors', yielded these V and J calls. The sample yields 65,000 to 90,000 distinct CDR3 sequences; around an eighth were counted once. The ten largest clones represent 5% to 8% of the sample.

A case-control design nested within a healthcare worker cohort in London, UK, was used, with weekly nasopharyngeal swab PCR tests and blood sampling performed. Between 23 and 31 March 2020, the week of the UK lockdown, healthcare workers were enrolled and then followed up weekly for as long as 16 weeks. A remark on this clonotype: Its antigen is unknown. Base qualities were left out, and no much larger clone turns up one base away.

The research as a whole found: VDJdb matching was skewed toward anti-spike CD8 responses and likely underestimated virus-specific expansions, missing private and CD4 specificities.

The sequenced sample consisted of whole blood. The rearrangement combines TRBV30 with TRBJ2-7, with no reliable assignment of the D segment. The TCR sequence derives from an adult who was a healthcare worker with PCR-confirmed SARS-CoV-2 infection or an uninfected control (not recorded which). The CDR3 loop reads CAWSPNYGEQYF. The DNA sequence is TGTGCCTGGAGTCCAAACTACGGCGAGCAGTACTTC.